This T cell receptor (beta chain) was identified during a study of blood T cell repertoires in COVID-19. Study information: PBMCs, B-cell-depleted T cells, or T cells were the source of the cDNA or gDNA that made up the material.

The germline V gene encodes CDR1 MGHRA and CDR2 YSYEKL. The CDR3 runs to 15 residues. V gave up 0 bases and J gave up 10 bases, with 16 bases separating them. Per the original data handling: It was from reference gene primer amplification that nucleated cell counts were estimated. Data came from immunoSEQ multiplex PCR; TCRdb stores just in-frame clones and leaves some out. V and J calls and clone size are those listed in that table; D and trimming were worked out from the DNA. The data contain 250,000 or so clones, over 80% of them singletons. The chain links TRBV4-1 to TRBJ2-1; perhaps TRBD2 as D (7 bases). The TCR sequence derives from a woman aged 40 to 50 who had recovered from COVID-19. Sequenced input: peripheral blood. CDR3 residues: CASSQEWGGLWEQFF. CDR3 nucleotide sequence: TGCGCCAGCAGCCAAGAATGGGGGGGCCTTTGGGAGCAGTTCTTC.